These T cell receptor beta chains were read from a single sample in a study of blood T cell repertoires in COVID-19. Clones were read by immunoSEQ multiplex PCR, and TCRdb kept only the in-frame ones, dropping some. The sample consists of about 78,000 clones, 88% of them appearing once. Sequencing input: peripheral blood. The source of these receptors is a man aged 65 to 85 with active or convalescent COVID-19. The CDR3 runs from the conserved cysteine through the conserved F or W. The D gene is left open where the match is weak. Expanded clones get a size class; other rows say once, few or many, or leave the size out.

TRBJ1-3 | NA | NA | TRBV15 | CATSRDREGTIYF | TGTGCCACCAGCAGAGATAGGGAGGGCACCATATATTTT
TRBJ2-3 | TRBD1 | NA | TRBV5-4 | CASSSVRTGSVDTQYF | TGTGCCAGCAGCTCGGTAAGGACAGGGAGCGTGGATACGCAGTATTTT
TRBJ1-4 | NA | few | TRBV19 | CASALVSTNEKLFF | TGTGCCAGTGCGTTGGTTTCAACTAATGAAAAACTGTTTTTT
TRBJ1-1 | NA | NA | TRBV2 | CASKNSMNTEAFF | TGTGCCAGCAAAAACAGCATGAACACTGAAGCTTTCTTT
TRBJ2-1 | TRBD2 | NA | TRBV25-1 | CASSPLAGGANEQFF | TGTGCCAGCAGTCCTCTAGCGGGGGGGGCCAATGAGCAGTTCTTC
TRBJ1-4 | TRBD1 | NA | TRBV7-2 | CASRKTGQGYEKLFF | TGTGCCAGCCGAAAAACGGGACAGGGGTATGAAAAACTGTTTTTT
TRBJ2-1 | NA | NA | TRBV5-4 | CASSLRVGEQFF | TGTGCCAGCAGCTTGCGGGTCGGTGAGCAGTTCTTC
TRBJ2-5 | TRBD1 | NA | TRBV29-1 | CSARQGPRETQYF | TGCAGCGCCAGACAGGGGCCCCGGGAGACCCAGTACTTC
TRBJ2-5 | TRBD1 | NA | TRBV7-2 | CASSTGTGALGETQYF | TGTGCCAGCAGCACAGGGACAGGGGCATTGGGAGAGACCCAGTACTTC
TRBJ2-5 | TRBD1 | NA | TRBV5-1 | CASSLFAPGQSYETQYF | TGCGCCAGCAGCTTGTTTGCACCGGGACAGAGCTACGAGACCCAGTACTTC
TRBJ1-1 | NA | NA | TRBV18 | CASRRRGTEAFF | TGTGCCAGTCGACGTAGGGGCACTGAAGCTTTCTTT
TRBJ2-7 | TRBD2 | NA | TRBV10-2 | CASSRRTSGTIYNSYEQYF | TGCGCCAGCAGTCGCCGGACTAGCGGGACCATTTACAACTCCTACGAGCAGTACTTC
TRBJ1-5 | TRBD1 | NA | TRBV7-2 | CASSFQGQGDQPQHF | TGTGCCAGCAGCTTTCAGGGACAGGGCGATCAGCCCCAGCATTTT
TRBJ1-4 | NA | NA | TRBV19 | CAIRRGTISEKLFF | TGTGCCATAAGGAGGGGAACAATTAGTGAAAAACTGTTTTTT
TRBJ1-5 | TRBD1 | few | TRBV4-2 | CASSQRDRGDSQPQHF | TGTGCCAGCAGCCAACGGGACAGGGGCGACAGTCAGCCCCAGCATTTT
TRBJ1-2 | NA | NA | TRBV3-1/TRBV3-2 | CASSQGSGNYGYTF | TGTGCCAGCAGCCAAGGGTCGGGTAACTATGGCTACACCTTC
TRBJ2-5 | NA | NA | TRBV20-1 | CSASGETQYF | TGCAGTGCTTCGGGAGAGACCCAGTACTTC
TRBJ2-7 | NA | NA | TRBV2 | CASGRVRQEQYF | TGTGCCAGCGGCAGGGTAAGGCAGGAGCAGTACTTC
TRBJ1-4 | NA | NA | TRBV19 | CASMRTAGGKLFF | TGTGCCAGTATGAGGACAGCGGGAGGGAAACTGTTTTTT
TRBJ2-3 | NA | NA | TRBV6-5 | CASNPADTQYF | TGTGCCAGCAATCCTGCAGATACGCAGTATTTT
TRBJ1-4 | TRBD1 | NA | TRBV11-2 | CASSPQGARLGDEKLFF | TGTGCCAGCAGCCCGCAGGGGGCGCGGTTAGGGGATGAAAAACTGTTTTTT
TRBJ2-1 | NA | NA | TRBV23-1 | CASPLSQASGYNEQFF | TGCGCCAGCCCCCTATCCCAGGCGAGCGGCTACAATGAGCAGTTCTTC
TRBJ2-5 | TRBD2 | NA | TRBV7-6 | CASSLALRGAGDGETQYF | TGTGCCAGCAGCTTAGCCCTCCGGGGAGCGGGGGACGGTGAGACCCAGTACTTC
TRBJ1-6 | TRBD1 | NA | TRBV5-1 | CASSQDRSSYNSPLHF | TGCGCCAGCAGCCAGGACAGGAGCTCCTATAATTCACCCCTCCACTTT
TRBJ2-7 | TRBD1 | NA | TRBV10-3 | CAISGRQGYYEQYF | TGTGCCATCAGTGGAAGACAGGGGTACTACGAGCAGTACTTC
TRBJ1-2 | NA | NA | TRBV12-3/TRBV12-4 | CASSQTERSDYTF | TGTGCCAGCAGCCAGACAGAGAGGTCTGACTACACCTTC
TRBJ2-3 | NA | NA | TRBV3-1/TRBV3-2 | CASSFTWSSGTDTQYF | TGTGCCAGCAGCTTTACTTGGTCTAGCGGCACAGATACGCAGTATTTT
TRBJ2-6 | NA | NA | TRBV7-8 | CASSLSVVSSSGANVLTF | TGTGCCAGCAGCCTTAGCGTGGTATCTAGTTCTGGGGCCAACGTCCTGACTTTC
TRBJ1-5 | TRBD1 | NA | TRBV19 | CASVGGRNQPQHF | TGTGCCAGTGTAGGGGGCCGCAATCAGCCCCAGCATTTT
TRBJ2-4 | NA | NA | TRBV29-1 | CSVDTLSKNIQYF | TGCAGCGTTGACACCCTAAGCAAAAACATTCAGTACTTC
TRBJ2-2 | TRBD2 | NA | TRBV9 | CASSVEGAGGYTGELFF | TGTGCCAGCAGCGTAGAGGGAGCGGGAGGATACACCGGGGAGCTGTTTTTT
TRBJ2-6 | NA | NA | TRBV7-2 | CASSLRSAGSGANVLTF | TGTGCCAGCAGCTTACGAAGCGCCGGGTCTGGGGCCAACGTCCTGACTTTC
TRBJ1-4 | TRBD1 | NA | TRBV7-2 | CASSFLGTGSEKLFF | TGTGCCAGCAGCTTTCTGGGGACAGGGTCTGAAAAACTGTTTTTT
TRBJ2-7 | NA | NA | TRBV7-9 | CASSLVAGYEQYF | TGTGCCAGCTCCTTAGTTGCAGGCTACGAGCAGTACTTC
TRBJ2-5 | NA | once | TRBV27 | CASSLSRGAGETQYF | TGTGCCAGCAGTTTATCCCGGGGGGCCGGGGAGACCCAGTACTTC
TRBJ2-2 | NA | NA | TRBV7-9 | CASSKGLLTGELFF | TGTGCCAGCAGCAAGGGACTGCTCACCGGGGAGCTGTTTTTT
TRBJ2-3 | NA | NA | TRBV30 | CAWSGALWHAQYF | TGTGCCTGGAGTGGGGCCCTCTGGCATGCGCAGTATTTT
TRBJ2-7 | TRBD2 | NA | TRBV30 | CAWGKPGLAGGPLYEQYF | TGTGCCTGGGGGAAACCGGGACTAGCGGGAGGACCTCTCTACGAGCAGTACTTT
TRBJ1-2 | NA | NA | TRBV21-1 | CASSKSVTGRTDGYTF | TGTGCCAGCAGCAAATCAGTCACAGGGCGAACGGATGGCTACACCTTC
TRBJ2-2 | NA | NA | TRBV5-8 | CASSFRPNTGELFF | TGTGCCAGCAGCTTTCGTCCCAACACCGGGGAGCTGTTTTTT
TRBJ2-1 | NA | NA | TRBV5-8 | CASSRTNNEQFF | TGTGCCAGCAGCCGGACTAACAATGAGCAGTTCTTC
TRBJ2-1 | TRBD1 | NA | TRBV5-1 | CASSLGPGQGTGEQFF | TGCGCCAGCAGCTTGGGACCGGGACAGGGGACGGGTGAGCAGTTCTTC
TRBJ1-2 | NA | NA | TRBV3-1/TRBV3-2 | CASSPLSSAGAYTF | TGTGCCAGCAGCCCCCTATCTTCAGCCGGAGCCTACACCTTC
TRBJ2-2 | TRBD2 | NA | TRBV7-8 | CASSFSGGAPGELFF | TGTGCCAGCAGCTTTAGCGGGGGGGCGCCGGGGGAGCTGTTTTTT
TRBJ1-2 | NA | NA | TRBV30 | CAWSVLGGLHGYTF | TGTGCCTGGAGTGTACTGGGGGGGCTTCATGGCTACACCTTC
TRBJ1-2 | NA | few | TRBV27 | CASSGANYGYTF | TGTGCCAGCAGTGGGGCAAACTATGGCTACACCTTC
TRBJ1-2 | TRBD1 | NA | TRBV15 | CATSREKTGSYGYTF | TGTGCCACCAGCAGAGAGAAGACAGGGAGCTATGGCTACACCTTC
TRBJ2-4 | NA | NA | TRBV5-5 | CASSQLVGNIQYF | TGTGCCAGCAGCCAACTGGTTGGAAACATTCAGTACTTC
TRBJ1-4 | TRBD1 | NA | TRBV27 | CASSLRGLMDEKLFF | TGTGCCAGCAGTCTCAGGGGGCTTATGGATGAAAAACTGTTTTTT
TRBJ2-7 | NA | NA | TRBV19 | CASSIRQGGSYEQYF | TGTGCCAGTAGTATCAGGCAGGGGGGCTCCTACGAGCAGTACTTC
TRBJ2-2 | NA | NA | TRBV5-4 | CASSTGGGIGRTGELFF | TGTGCCAGCAGCACAGGGGGGGGGATAGGTCGAACCGGGGAGCTGTTTTTT
TRBJ2-1 | TRBD1 | NA | TRBV24-1 | CATSDATGGIYNEQFF | TGTGCCACCAGTGATGCCACAGGGGGCATCTACAATGAGCAGTTCTTC
TRBJ2-1 | NA | NA | TRBV19 | CASSISSYNEQFF | TGTGCCAGTAGTATTAGCTCCTACAATGAGCAGTTCTTC